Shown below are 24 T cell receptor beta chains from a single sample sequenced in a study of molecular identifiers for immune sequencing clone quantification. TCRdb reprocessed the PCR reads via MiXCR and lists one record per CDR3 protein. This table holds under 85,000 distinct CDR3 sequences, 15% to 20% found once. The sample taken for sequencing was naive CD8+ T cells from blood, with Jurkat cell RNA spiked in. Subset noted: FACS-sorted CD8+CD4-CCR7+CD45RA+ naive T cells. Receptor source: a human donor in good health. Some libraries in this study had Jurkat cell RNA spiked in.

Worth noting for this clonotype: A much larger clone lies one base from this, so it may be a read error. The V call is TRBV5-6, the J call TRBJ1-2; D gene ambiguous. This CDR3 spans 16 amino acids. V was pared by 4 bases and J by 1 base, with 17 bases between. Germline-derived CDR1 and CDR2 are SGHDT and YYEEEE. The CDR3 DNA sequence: TGTGCCAGCAGCCCAGACGACAAGCCAAGTAACTATGGCTACACCTTC. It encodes CASSPDDKPSNYGYTF. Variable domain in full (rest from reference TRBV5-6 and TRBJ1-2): DAGVTQSPTHLIKTRGQQVTLRCSPKSGHDTVSWYQQALGQGPQFIFQYYEEEERQRGNFPDRFSGHQFPNYSSELNVNALLLGDSALYLCASSPDDKPSNYGYTFGSGTRLTVV.

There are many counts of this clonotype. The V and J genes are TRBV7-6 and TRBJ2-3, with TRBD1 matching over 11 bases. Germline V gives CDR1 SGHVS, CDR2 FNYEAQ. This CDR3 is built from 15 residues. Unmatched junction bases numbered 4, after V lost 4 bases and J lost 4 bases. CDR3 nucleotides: TGTGCCAGCAGCTGGACAGGGGGCTCGCCAGATACGCAGTATTTT. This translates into CASSWTGGSPDTQYF.

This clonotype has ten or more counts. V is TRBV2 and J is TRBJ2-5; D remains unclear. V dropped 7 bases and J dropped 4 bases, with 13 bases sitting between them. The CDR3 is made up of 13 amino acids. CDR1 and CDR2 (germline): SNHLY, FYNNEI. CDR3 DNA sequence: TGTGCCAGCAATTTAGACATTCGAGAGACCCAGTACTTC. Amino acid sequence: CASNLDIRETQYF.

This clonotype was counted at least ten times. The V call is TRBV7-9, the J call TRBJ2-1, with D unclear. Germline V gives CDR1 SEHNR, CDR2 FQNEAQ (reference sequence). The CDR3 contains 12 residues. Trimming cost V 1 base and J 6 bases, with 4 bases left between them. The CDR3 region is CASSLVANEQFF. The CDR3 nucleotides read TGTGCCAGCAGCTTAGTCGCCAATGAGCAGTTCTTC. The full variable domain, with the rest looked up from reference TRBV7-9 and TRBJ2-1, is DTGVSQNPRHKITKRGQNVTFRCDPISEHNRLYWYRQTLGQGPEFLTYFQNEAQLEKSRLLSDRFSAERPKGSFSTLEIQRTEQGDSAMYLCASSLVANEQFFGPGTRLTVL.

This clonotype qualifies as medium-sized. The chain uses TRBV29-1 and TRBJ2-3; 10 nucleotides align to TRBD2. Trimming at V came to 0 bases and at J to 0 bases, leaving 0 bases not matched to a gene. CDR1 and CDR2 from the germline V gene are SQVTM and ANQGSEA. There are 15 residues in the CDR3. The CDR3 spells CSVEETSGSTDTQYF. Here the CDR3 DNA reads TGCAGCGTTGAAGAGACTAGCGGGAGCACAGATACGCAGTATTTT.

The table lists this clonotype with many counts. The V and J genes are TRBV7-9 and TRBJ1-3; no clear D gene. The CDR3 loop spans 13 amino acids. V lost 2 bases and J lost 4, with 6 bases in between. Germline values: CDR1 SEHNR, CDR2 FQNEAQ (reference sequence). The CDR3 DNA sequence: TGTGCCAGCAGCTTACTCTTGGGAAACACCATATATTTT. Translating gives CASSLLLGNTIYF.

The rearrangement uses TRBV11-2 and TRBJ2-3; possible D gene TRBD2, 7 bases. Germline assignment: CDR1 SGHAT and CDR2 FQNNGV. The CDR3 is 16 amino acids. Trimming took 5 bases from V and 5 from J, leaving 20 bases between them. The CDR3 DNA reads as TGTGCCAGCAGCCTACTCGCGGGGGCACTCATAGATACGCAGTATTTT. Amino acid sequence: CASSLLAGALIDTQYF.

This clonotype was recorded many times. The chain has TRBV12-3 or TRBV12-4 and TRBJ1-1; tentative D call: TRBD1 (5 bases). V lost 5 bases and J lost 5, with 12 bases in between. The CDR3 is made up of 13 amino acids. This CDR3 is CASSQWGETEAFF. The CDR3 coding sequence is TGTGCCAGCAGTCAGTGGGGGGAGACTGAAGCTTTCTTT.

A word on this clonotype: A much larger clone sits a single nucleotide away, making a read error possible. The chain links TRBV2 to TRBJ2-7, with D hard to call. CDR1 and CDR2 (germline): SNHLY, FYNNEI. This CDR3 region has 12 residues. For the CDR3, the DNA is TGTGCCAGCAGTGAACTAGAACTCGAGCGGTACTTC. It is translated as CASSELELERYF.

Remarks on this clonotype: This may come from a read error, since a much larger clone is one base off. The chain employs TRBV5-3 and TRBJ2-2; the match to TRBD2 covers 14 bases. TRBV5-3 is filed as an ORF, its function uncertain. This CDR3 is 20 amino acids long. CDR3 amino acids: CSSSQNWGLAGVWDTGELFF. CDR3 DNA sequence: TGTTCCAGCAGCCAAAATTGGGGACTAGCGGGAGTTTGGGACACCGGGGAGCTGTTTTTT.

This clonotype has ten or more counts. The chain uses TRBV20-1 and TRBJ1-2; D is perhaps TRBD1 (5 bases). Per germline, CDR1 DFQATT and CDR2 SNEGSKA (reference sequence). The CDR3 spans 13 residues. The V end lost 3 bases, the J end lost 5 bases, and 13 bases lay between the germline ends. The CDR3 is CSASAGTEYGYTF. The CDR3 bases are TGCAGTGCTAGCGCGGGGACTGAGTATGGCTACACCTTC.

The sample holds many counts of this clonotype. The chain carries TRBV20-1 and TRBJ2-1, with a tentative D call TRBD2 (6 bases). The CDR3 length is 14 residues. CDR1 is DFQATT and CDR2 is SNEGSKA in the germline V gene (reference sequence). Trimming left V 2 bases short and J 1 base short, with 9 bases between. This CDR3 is CSARTGLSYNEQFF. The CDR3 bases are TGCAGTGCTAGAACGGGACTTTCCTACAATGAGCAGTTCTTC.

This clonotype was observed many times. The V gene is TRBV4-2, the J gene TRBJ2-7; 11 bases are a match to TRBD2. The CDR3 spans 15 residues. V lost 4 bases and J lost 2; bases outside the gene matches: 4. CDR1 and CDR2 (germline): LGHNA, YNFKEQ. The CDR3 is CASSPQTSGTYEQYF. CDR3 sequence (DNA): TGTGCCAGCAGCCCTCAGACTAGCGGGACCTACGAGCAGTACTTC.

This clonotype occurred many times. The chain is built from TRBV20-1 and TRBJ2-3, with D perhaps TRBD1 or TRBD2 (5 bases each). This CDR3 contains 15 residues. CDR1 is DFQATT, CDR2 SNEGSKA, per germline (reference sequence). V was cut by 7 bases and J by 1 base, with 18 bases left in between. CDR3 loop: CSVISGDRRTDTQYF. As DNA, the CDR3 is TGCAGTGTTATATCCGGGGACCGCCGCACAGATACGCAGTATTTT.

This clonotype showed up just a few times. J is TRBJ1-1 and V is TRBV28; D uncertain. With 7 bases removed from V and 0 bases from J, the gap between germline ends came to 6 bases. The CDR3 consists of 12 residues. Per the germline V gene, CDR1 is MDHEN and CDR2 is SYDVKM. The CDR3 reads CASNEVNTEAFF. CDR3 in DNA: TGTGCCAGCAATGAGGTGAACACTGAAGCTTTCTTT.

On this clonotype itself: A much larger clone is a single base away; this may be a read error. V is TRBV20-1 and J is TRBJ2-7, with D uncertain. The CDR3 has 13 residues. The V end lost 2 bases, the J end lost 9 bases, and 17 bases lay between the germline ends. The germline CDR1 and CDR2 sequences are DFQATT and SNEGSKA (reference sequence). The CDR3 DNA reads TGCAGTGCTAGATCTCCTAATCTACGTGGGCAGTACTTC. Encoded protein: CSARSPNLRGQYF.

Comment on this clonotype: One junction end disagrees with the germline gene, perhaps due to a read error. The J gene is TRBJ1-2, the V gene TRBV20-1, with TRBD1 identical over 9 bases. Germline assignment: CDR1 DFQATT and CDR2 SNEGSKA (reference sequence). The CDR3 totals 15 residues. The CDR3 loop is CSARDLGQGSNGFTF. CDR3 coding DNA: TGCAGTGCTAGAGATCTGGGACAGGGAAGCAATGGCTTCACCTTC.

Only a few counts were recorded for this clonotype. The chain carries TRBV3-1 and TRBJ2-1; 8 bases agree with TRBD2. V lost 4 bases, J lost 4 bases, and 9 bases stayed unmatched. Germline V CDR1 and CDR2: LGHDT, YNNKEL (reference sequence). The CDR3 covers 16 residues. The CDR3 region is CASSRLAGLAYNEQFF. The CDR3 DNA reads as TGTGCCAGCAGCCGATTAGCGGGACTGGCATACAATGAGCAGTTCTTC.

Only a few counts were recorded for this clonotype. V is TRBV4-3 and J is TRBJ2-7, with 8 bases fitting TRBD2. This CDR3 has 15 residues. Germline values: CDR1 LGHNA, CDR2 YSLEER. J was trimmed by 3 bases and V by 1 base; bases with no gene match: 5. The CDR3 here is CASSQVNSGNYEQYF. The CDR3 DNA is TGCGCCAGCAGCCAAGTAAATAGCGGGAACTACGAGCAGTACTTC.

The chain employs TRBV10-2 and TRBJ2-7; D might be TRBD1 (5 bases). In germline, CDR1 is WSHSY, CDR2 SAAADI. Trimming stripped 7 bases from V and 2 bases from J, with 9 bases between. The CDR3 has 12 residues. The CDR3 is CASTAGTYEQYF. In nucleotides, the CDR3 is TGCGCCAGCACGGCAGGGACCTACGAGCAGTACTTC.

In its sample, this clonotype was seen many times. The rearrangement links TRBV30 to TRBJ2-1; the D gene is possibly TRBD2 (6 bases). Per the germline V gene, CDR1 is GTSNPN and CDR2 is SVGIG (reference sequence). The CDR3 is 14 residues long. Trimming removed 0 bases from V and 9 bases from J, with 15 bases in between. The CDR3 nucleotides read TGTGCCTGGAGTGTTCACGGGAGTTTTTCTGAGCAGTTCTTC. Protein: CAWSVHGSFSEQFF.

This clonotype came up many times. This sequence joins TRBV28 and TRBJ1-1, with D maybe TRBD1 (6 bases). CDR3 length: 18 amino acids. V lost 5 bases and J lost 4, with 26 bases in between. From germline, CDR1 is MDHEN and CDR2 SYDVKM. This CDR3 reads CASSLSPTDSSWGTEAFF. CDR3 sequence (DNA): TGTGCCAGCAGTCTAAGCCCCACGGACAGTTCCTGGGGCACTGAAGCTTTCTTT.

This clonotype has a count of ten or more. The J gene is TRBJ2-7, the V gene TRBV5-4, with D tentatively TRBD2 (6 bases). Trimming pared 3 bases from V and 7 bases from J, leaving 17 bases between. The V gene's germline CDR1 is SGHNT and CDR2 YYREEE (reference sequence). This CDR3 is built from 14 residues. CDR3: CASSYTTLGGEQYF. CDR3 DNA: TGTGCCAGCAGCTACACAACGCTCGGGGGTGAGCAGTACTTC.

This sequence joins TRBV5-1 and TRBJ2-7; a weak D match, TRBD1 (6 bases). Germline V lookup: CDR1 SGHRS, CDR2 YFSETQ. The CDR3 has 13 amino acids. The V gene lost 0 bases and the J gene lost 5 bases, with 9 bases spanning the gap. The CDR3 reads CASSLDREHEQYF. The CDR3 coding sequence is TGCGCCAGCAGCTTGGACAGGGAACACGAGCAGTACTTC. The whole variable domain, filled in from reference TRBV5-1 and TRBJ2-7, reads KAGVTQTPRYLIKTRGQQVTLSCSPISGHRSVSWYQQTPGQGLQFLFEYFSETQRNKGNFPGRFSGRQFSNSRSEMNVSTLELGDSALYLCASSLDREHEQYFGPGTRLTVT.